The 2 T cell receptor beta chains below come from one sample, sequenced in a study of T cells in tumors after PD-1 blockade. The repertoire was sequenced with immunoSEQ multiplex PCR; TCRdb's copy has only in-frame clones and lacks some. The table includes roughly 48,000 clones, more than 65% detected once. This sample comprised PBMCs, obtained before anti-PD-1 treatment. All receptors come from a human donor with basal cell carcinoma.

The chain recombines TRBV29-1 with TRBJ2-1, with D perhaps given as TRBD1 or TRBD2 (5 bases each). The CDR3 contains 13 residues. V dropped 6 bases and J dropped 6 bases, with 15 bases sitting between them. Germline V CDR1 and CDR2: SQVTM, ANQGSEA. The CDR3 loop reads CSVRRGFRNEQFF. The CDR3 coding sequence is TGCAGCGTGAGACGGGGCTTTCGCAATGAGCAGTTCTTC.

J is TRBJ1-6 and V is TRBV19; no clear D gene. The germline V gene encodes CDR1 LNHDA and CDR2 SQIVND (reference sequence). V was trimmed by 5 bases and J by 11 bases, leaving 16 bases between them. The CDR3 has 14 amino acids. CDR3 region: CASSWAEVRTPLHF. The DNA of the CDR3 is TGTGCCAGTAGTTGGGCGGAGGTACGGACACCCCTCCACTTT.